This T cell receptor beta chain was sequenced during a study of blood T cells in healthy people across ages. Primed by a sample-barcoded 5' primer and a J-beta primer mix, a second PCR proceeded for about 7 to 11 cycles. In TCRdb, the 5' RACE reads were re-called with MiXCR into one record per CDR3 protein. The sample has some 900,000 distinct CDR3 sequences, roughly 48% seen once. General study results and limits: More naive CD4+ cells and higher diversity marked long-lived donors relative to aged donors. Since the PBMCs were unsorted, naive and antigen-experienced cells could not be conclusively compared.

This clonotype showed up just a few times. Its antigen is unidentified. V lost 0 bases, J lost 4 bases, and 9 bases stayed unmatched. There are 17 residues in the CDR3. Germline values: CDR1 SGHRS, CDR2 YFSETQ. The sequence derives from a man under 40 in good health. The sample comprised blood. The chain uses TRBV5-1 and TRBJ2-2; 7 nucleotides line up with TRBD1. CDR3 nucleotides: TGCGCCAGCAGCTTGGCCGTTAAGACAGGGTCCACCGGGGAGCTGTTTTTT. It encodes CASSLAVKTGSTGELFF.